This T cell receptor (beta chain) comes out of a study of glioma-infiltrating T cells. General study findings and limits: Tissue-blood divergence was below expectation in non-neoplastic patients, above in gliomas. Tissue and blood shared very few CDR3 sequences.

This CDR3 contains 12 residues. The V end lost 3 bases, the J end lost 9 bases, and 12 bases lay between the germline ends. Per germline, CDR1 DFQATT and CDR2 SNEGSKA (reference sequence). Amplification of TCR alpha and beta CDR3 regions from RNA used iRepertoire nested multiplex PCR. Tissue mRNA or PBMC total RNA, 100-400 ng, went into one-step reverse transcription and amplification. MiXCR, applied by TCRdb to the multiplex PCR reads, yields one record per CDR3 protein. The sample consists of around 180,000 distinct CDR3 sequences, around 45% of them appearing once. There are many counts of this clonotype. No antigen is known for it.

What was sequenced was glioma tissue, nonneoplastic brain tissue, or PBMCs (not recorded which). The sequence was collected from a human donor with low-grade glioma or glioblastoma, undergoing nonglioma brain surgery, or in good health (not recorded which). The chain has TRBV20-1 and TRBJ2-1; maybe TRBD2 (6 bases). CDR3 coding DNA: TGCAGTGCTAGGAGGACTATAGTTGAGCAGTTCTTC. Its protein product is CSARRTIVEQFF.